This is a list of T cell receptor beta chains from one sample in a study of shared clonotypes between healthy human individuals. TCRdb's table, derived via immunoSEQ multiplex PCR, lists solely in-frame clones and lacks some. This sample has about 1,800,000 clones, with about 94% found just once. The sequenced sample consisted of naive CD8+ T cells sorted from blood. Source of these receptors: a man aged 18 to 30 in good health. CDR3s include the opening cysteine and the closing phenylalanine or tryptophan. Each record gives: J gene, V gene, clone size, D gene, CDR3 protein, CDR3 DNA. D genes are given only for firm matches. Clone size, where shown, is once, few, many, or a class for clones that have expanded.

TRBJ2-1	TRBV4-3	once	.	CASSQALSQYNEQFF	TGCGCCAGCAGCCAGGCGCTAAGTCAGTACAATGAGCAGTTCTTC
TRBJ2-1	TRBV2	.	.	CASKGEAGNAYNEQFF	TGTGCCAGCAAGGGGGAGGCGGGCAATGCCTACAATGAGCAGTTCTTC
TRBJ2-7	TRBV29-1	.	.	CSVEERYEQYF	TGCAGCGTTGAGGAGCGGTACGAGCAGTACTTC
TRBJ2-7	TRBV7-6	.	TRBD1	CASSPRQGWAAEQYF	TGTGCCAGCAGCCCTCGACAGGGGTGGGCCGCCGAGCAGTACTTC
TRBJ1-2	TRBV7-9	.	.	CASSLSTGGSNYGYTF	TGTGCCAGCAGCTTATCCACCGGCGGTTCTAACTATGGCTACACCTTC
TRBJ2-1	TRBV6-5	.	TRBD1	CASSSGTGGDYNEQFF	TGTGCCAGCAGTTCCGGGACAGGGGGCGATTACAATGAGCAGTTCTTC
TRBJ2-5	TRBV5-5	.	.	CASSEGHEETQYF	TGTGCCAGCAGCGAAGGACACGAGGAGACCCAGTACTTC
TRBJ2-2	TRBV6-6	.	.	CASSYWGTGELFF	TGTGCCAGCAGTTACTGGGGCACCGGGGAGCTGTTTTTT
TRBJ2-2	TRBV29-1	once	.	CSVPKNGELFF	TGCAGCGTTCCTAAAAACGGGGAGCTGTTTTTT
TRBJ2-5	TRBV6-1	.	TRBD2	CASSEMGLAGGETQYF	TGTGCCAGCAGTGAAATGGGCCTAGCGGGTGGAGAGACCCAGTACTTC
TRBJ2-1	TRBV30	.	.	CASSGSPSYNEQFF	TGTGCCTCCTCGGGTAGCCCATCCTACAATGAGCAGTTCTTC
TRBJ2-7	TRBV28	once	.	CASSQQVSYEQYF	TGTGCCAGCAGTCAACAGGTCTCCTACGAGCAGTACTTC
TRBJ2-3	TRBV28	once	.	CASSLYLADTQYF	TGTGCCAGCAGCCTTTACCTCGCAGATACGCAGTATTTT
TRBJ2-7	TRBV30	.	TRBD1	CAWRTSDRASHEQYF	TGTGCCTGGAGGACGAGTGACAGGGCTAGCCACGAGCAGTACTTC
TRBJ2-5	TRBV7-9	.	.	CASSLGGNSQETQYF	TGTGCCAGCAGCTTAGGGGGTAACTCCCAAGAGACCCAGTACTTC
TRBJ2-1	TRBV7-9	.	.	CASSLGGGAEQFF	TGTGCCAGCAGCTTAGGAGGGGGGGCTGAGCAGTTCTTC
TRBJ1-5	TRBV9	.	.	CASGGEPGQPQHF	TGTGCCAGTGGAGGGGAACCGGGTCAGCCCCAGCATTTT
TRBJ2-7	TRBV7-8	.	TRBD2	CASSLVTEGLAAYEQYF	TGTGCCAGCAGCTTAGTGACCGAGGGACTAGCGGCCTACGAGCAGTACTTC
TRBJ1-2	TRBV28	.	.	CASSSLGQIYGYTF	TGTGCCAGCAGCTCTCTCGGACAGATCTATGGCTACACCTTC
TRBJ1-6	TRBV6-5	.	.	CASTYLGGASPLHF	TGTGCCAGCACCTACTTAGGAGGGGCTTCACCCCTCCACTTT
TRBJ2-3	TRBV27	.	TRBD2	CASSLAPRGGRRDTQYF	TGTGCCAGCAGTTTAGCCCCCCGCGGCGGGAGAAGGGATACGCAGTATTTT
TRBJ1-1	TRBV19	once	.	CASEGPEAFF	TGTGCCAGCGAGGGCCCTGAAGCTTTCTTT
TRBJ2-5	TRBV7-3	.	.	CASILTRQAGEETQYF	TGTGCCAGCATCCTTACCCGACAGGCCGGGGAGGAGACCCAGTACTTC
TRBJ1-5	TRBV7-6	.	.	CASSPGGFNQPQHF	TGTGCCAGCAGCCCCGGAGGGTTCAATCAGCCCCAGCATTTT
TRBJ2-7	TRBV4-3	.	.	CASSPAETDYEQYF	TGCGCCAGCAGCCCTGCGGAGACTGACTACGAGCAGTACTTC
TRBJ2-1	TRBV6-5	.	TRBD2	CASSPGLVGNEQFF	TGTGCCAGCAGTCCTGGACTAGTTGGAAATGAGCAGTTCTTC
TRBJ2-2	TRBV11-2	.	TRBD2	CASSLPAGDTGELFF	TGTGCCAGCAGCCTCCCTGCGGGGGACACCGGGGAGCTGTTTTTT
TRBJ2-2	TRBV7-8	.	.	CASSLSGVAGELFF	TGTGCCAGCAGCTTATCGGGGGTAGCCGGGGAGCTGTTTTTT
TRBJ1-2	TRBV19	.	.	CASSVTILYGYTF	TGTGCCAGTAGTGTGACAATCTTATATGGCTACACCTTC
TRBJ2-1	TRBV5-6	.	.	CASSFLAGEQFF	TGTGCCAGCAGCTTTCTGGCGGGAGAGCAGTTCTTC
TRBJ2-1	TRBV10-2	.	TRBD2	CASSVLSGTYNEQFF	TGCGCCAGCAGTGTTCTAAGCGGGACCTACAATGAGCAGTTCTTC
TRBJ2-7	TRBV28	.	.	CASSLDPTYEQYF	TGTGCCAGCAGTTTAGACCCTACCTACGAGCAGTACTTC
TRBJ2-1	TRBV27	.	TRBD2	CASGYPGLVGEQFF	TGTGCCAGCGGCTACCCTGGACTAGTTGGTGAGCAGTTCTTC
TRBJ2-2	TRBV6-6	.	.	CASTFSGGELFF	TGTGCCAGCACCTTCTCGGGCGGGGAGCTGTTTTTT
TRBJ2-1	TRBV4-1	.	TRBD2	CASSPVLAGDYNEQFF	TGCGCCAGCAGCCCCGTACTAGCGGGGGACTACAATGAGCAGTTCTTC
TRBJ2-2	TRBV13	.	.	CASSFSGTGELFF	TGTGCCAGCAGCTTTTCCGGCACCGGGGAGCTGTTTTTT
TRBJ1-2	TRBV28	.	.	CASSLGGSYGYTF	TGTGCCAGCAGCCTTGGGGGGTCATATGGCTACACCTTC
TRBJ2-3	TRBV9	.	.	CASSVVGGNTDTQYF	TGTGCCAGCAGCGTAGTGGGGGGAAACACAGATACGCAGTATTTT
TRBJ2-3	TRBV28	.	TRBD2	CASSLFLSPGLAGGKFTDTQYF	TGTGCCAGCAGTTTATTTCTGAGCCCGGGGCTAGCGGGGGGCAAATTCACAGATACGCAGTATTTT
TRBJ2-2	TRBV6-5	.	.	CASSPRTYTGELFF	TGTGCCAGCAGTCCCAGGACCTACACCGGGGAGCTGTTTTTT
TRBJ2-7	TRBV27	.	.	CASSLGSGSYEQYF	TGTGCCAGCAGTTTAGGGTCAGGGTCCTACGAGCAGTACTTC
TRBJ2-5	TRBV7-9	few	TRBD1	CASSPDRGLGETQYF	TGTGCCAGCAGTCCTGACAGGGGGCTGGGAGAGACCCAGTACTTC
TRBJ2-7	TRBV2	.	TRBD2	CASEGLASEQYF	TGTGCCAGCGAGGGACTAGCATCCGAGCAGTACTTC
TRBJ1-4	TRBV28	.	.	CASSSRQRDEKLFF	TGTGCCAGCAGTTCCCGACAGCGGGATGAAAAACTGTTTTTT
TRBJ2-1	TRBV7-9	.	TRBD1	CASSGSGGSSYNEQFF	TGTGCCAGCAGCGGATCAGGGGGCAGCTCCTACAATGAGCAGTTCTTC
TRBJ1-4	TRBV6-1	.	.	CASSDWFATNEKLFF	TGTGCCAGCAGTGACTGGTTCGCAACTAATGAAAAACTGTTTTTT
TRBJ2-5	TRBV9	.	.	CASSVGSLETQYF	TGTGCCAGCAGCGTAGGCAGCCTAGAGACCCAGTACTTC